In its sample, the clone carrying this TCR beta chain was seen once. The antigen remains undetermined. This entry belongs to a study of vaccination and CD4 T cells after COVID-19. Study in general: Investigators stimulated cells with overlapping spike peptides drawn from SARS-CoV-2, HCoV-NL63, HCoV-OC43 and HCoV-229E. Study findings and constraints: No early post-infection timepoints were studied, and convalescent patients studied were relatively few.

V lost 4 bases to trimming and J lost 10 bases; unmatched junction nucleotides: 7. Germline loops: CDR1 SNHLY, CDR2 FYNNEI. The CDR3 contains 15 residues. The assay that was used to sequence DNA from cultured CD4+ T cells was the Oncomine TCR Beta short-read assay. The genomic DNA was obtained from cultured CD4+ T cells by extraction with the QIAamp micro DNA kit. TCRdb reanalysed the PCR reads using MiXCR and keeps one entry per CDR3 protein. This sample has roughly 15,000 distinct CDR3 sequences, with roughly 72% found just once. Indicated treatment: 10-day PBMC culture with coronavirus spike peptide pools or control peptides (ViraFEST assay).

The source is a human donor who had recovered from COVID-19. The chain is built from TRBV2 and TRBJ1-6, with 10 bases identical to TRBD1. Sequences were obtained from CD4+ T cells from blood, cultured in vitro. CDR3 DNA: TGTGCCAGCAGTGTCACAGGACAGGGGGGCTCACCCCTCCACTTT. Its translation: CASSVTGQGGSPLHF.